The rows below give T cell receptor beta chains drawn from one sample of a study of T cell responses to AZD1222 COVID-19 vaccine. Some clones are missing from TCRdb's copy, which holds only in-frame ones; the method was immunoSEQ multiplex PCR. The sample carries around 120,000 clones, 90% to 95% recorded once. This sample comprised peripheral blood, obtained on day 0 of AZD1222 vaccination. The source of these receptors is an adult in good health. Both conserved end residues are part of each CDR3. The D gene is left open where the match is weak. Not every row has a clone size; where given, it reads once, few, many or a size class.

size	D	V	J	DNA	CDR3
once	.	TRBV5-6	TRBJ1-1	TGTGCCAGCAGCTTTAGAACGGAAGCTTTCTTT	CASSFRTEAFF
.	.	TRBV9	TRBJ1-6	TGTGCCAGCGGTACCTCACAGGGATTTTCGAATTCACCCCTCCACTTT	CASGTSQGFSNSPLHF
.	.	TRBV28	TRBJ2-7	TGTGCCAGCAAGGGGCTCTTGTACGAGCAGTACTTC	CASKGLLYEQYF
.	.	TRBV6-5	TRBJ1-3	TGTGCCAGCAGTTTAGGCGGAACGACCAGTCACACCATATATTTT	CASSLGGTTSHTIYF
.	.	TRBV5-1	TRBJ1-5	TGCGCCAGCGCAGATAGAGGGCAGAACAATCAGCCCCAGCATTTT	CASADRGQNNQPQHF
.	TRBD1	TRBV28	TRBJ2-1	TGTGCCAGCGGGACAGGGGGCAATGAGCAGTTCTTC	CASGTGGNEQFF
.	.	TRBV30	TRBJ2-4	TGTGCCTGGAGAACAGGATCAGTGGAGTACTTC	CAWRTGSVEYF
.	TRBD1	TRBV2	TRBJ1-1	TGTGCCAGCTACGGCCAGGGGGCCCCCTGGGCTTTCTTT	CASYGQGAPWAFF
.	.	TRBV28	TRBJ2-3	TGTGCCAGCAGTTGGGCTCCTCTTAGCACAGATACGCAGTATTTT	CASSWAPLSTDTQYF
.	.	TRBV29-1	TRBJ2-7	TGCAGCGTTCTCCCGGGTCCACCCTACGAGCAGTACTTC	CSVLPGPPYEQYF
.	.	TRBV9	TRBJ2-7	TGTGCCAGCAGCGTAGAGTCAGGGGATATATCCTACGAGCAGTACTTC	CASSVESGDISYEQYF
once	TRBD1	TRBV19	TRBJ1-5	TGTGCCAGTAGTACACAGACAGGGCTCTCTCAGCCCCAGCATTTT	CASSTQTGLSQPQHF
few	.	TRBV28	TRBJ1-2	TGTGCCAGCAGTTTTGCAGGGCGGTATGGCTACACCTTC	CASSFAGRYGYTF